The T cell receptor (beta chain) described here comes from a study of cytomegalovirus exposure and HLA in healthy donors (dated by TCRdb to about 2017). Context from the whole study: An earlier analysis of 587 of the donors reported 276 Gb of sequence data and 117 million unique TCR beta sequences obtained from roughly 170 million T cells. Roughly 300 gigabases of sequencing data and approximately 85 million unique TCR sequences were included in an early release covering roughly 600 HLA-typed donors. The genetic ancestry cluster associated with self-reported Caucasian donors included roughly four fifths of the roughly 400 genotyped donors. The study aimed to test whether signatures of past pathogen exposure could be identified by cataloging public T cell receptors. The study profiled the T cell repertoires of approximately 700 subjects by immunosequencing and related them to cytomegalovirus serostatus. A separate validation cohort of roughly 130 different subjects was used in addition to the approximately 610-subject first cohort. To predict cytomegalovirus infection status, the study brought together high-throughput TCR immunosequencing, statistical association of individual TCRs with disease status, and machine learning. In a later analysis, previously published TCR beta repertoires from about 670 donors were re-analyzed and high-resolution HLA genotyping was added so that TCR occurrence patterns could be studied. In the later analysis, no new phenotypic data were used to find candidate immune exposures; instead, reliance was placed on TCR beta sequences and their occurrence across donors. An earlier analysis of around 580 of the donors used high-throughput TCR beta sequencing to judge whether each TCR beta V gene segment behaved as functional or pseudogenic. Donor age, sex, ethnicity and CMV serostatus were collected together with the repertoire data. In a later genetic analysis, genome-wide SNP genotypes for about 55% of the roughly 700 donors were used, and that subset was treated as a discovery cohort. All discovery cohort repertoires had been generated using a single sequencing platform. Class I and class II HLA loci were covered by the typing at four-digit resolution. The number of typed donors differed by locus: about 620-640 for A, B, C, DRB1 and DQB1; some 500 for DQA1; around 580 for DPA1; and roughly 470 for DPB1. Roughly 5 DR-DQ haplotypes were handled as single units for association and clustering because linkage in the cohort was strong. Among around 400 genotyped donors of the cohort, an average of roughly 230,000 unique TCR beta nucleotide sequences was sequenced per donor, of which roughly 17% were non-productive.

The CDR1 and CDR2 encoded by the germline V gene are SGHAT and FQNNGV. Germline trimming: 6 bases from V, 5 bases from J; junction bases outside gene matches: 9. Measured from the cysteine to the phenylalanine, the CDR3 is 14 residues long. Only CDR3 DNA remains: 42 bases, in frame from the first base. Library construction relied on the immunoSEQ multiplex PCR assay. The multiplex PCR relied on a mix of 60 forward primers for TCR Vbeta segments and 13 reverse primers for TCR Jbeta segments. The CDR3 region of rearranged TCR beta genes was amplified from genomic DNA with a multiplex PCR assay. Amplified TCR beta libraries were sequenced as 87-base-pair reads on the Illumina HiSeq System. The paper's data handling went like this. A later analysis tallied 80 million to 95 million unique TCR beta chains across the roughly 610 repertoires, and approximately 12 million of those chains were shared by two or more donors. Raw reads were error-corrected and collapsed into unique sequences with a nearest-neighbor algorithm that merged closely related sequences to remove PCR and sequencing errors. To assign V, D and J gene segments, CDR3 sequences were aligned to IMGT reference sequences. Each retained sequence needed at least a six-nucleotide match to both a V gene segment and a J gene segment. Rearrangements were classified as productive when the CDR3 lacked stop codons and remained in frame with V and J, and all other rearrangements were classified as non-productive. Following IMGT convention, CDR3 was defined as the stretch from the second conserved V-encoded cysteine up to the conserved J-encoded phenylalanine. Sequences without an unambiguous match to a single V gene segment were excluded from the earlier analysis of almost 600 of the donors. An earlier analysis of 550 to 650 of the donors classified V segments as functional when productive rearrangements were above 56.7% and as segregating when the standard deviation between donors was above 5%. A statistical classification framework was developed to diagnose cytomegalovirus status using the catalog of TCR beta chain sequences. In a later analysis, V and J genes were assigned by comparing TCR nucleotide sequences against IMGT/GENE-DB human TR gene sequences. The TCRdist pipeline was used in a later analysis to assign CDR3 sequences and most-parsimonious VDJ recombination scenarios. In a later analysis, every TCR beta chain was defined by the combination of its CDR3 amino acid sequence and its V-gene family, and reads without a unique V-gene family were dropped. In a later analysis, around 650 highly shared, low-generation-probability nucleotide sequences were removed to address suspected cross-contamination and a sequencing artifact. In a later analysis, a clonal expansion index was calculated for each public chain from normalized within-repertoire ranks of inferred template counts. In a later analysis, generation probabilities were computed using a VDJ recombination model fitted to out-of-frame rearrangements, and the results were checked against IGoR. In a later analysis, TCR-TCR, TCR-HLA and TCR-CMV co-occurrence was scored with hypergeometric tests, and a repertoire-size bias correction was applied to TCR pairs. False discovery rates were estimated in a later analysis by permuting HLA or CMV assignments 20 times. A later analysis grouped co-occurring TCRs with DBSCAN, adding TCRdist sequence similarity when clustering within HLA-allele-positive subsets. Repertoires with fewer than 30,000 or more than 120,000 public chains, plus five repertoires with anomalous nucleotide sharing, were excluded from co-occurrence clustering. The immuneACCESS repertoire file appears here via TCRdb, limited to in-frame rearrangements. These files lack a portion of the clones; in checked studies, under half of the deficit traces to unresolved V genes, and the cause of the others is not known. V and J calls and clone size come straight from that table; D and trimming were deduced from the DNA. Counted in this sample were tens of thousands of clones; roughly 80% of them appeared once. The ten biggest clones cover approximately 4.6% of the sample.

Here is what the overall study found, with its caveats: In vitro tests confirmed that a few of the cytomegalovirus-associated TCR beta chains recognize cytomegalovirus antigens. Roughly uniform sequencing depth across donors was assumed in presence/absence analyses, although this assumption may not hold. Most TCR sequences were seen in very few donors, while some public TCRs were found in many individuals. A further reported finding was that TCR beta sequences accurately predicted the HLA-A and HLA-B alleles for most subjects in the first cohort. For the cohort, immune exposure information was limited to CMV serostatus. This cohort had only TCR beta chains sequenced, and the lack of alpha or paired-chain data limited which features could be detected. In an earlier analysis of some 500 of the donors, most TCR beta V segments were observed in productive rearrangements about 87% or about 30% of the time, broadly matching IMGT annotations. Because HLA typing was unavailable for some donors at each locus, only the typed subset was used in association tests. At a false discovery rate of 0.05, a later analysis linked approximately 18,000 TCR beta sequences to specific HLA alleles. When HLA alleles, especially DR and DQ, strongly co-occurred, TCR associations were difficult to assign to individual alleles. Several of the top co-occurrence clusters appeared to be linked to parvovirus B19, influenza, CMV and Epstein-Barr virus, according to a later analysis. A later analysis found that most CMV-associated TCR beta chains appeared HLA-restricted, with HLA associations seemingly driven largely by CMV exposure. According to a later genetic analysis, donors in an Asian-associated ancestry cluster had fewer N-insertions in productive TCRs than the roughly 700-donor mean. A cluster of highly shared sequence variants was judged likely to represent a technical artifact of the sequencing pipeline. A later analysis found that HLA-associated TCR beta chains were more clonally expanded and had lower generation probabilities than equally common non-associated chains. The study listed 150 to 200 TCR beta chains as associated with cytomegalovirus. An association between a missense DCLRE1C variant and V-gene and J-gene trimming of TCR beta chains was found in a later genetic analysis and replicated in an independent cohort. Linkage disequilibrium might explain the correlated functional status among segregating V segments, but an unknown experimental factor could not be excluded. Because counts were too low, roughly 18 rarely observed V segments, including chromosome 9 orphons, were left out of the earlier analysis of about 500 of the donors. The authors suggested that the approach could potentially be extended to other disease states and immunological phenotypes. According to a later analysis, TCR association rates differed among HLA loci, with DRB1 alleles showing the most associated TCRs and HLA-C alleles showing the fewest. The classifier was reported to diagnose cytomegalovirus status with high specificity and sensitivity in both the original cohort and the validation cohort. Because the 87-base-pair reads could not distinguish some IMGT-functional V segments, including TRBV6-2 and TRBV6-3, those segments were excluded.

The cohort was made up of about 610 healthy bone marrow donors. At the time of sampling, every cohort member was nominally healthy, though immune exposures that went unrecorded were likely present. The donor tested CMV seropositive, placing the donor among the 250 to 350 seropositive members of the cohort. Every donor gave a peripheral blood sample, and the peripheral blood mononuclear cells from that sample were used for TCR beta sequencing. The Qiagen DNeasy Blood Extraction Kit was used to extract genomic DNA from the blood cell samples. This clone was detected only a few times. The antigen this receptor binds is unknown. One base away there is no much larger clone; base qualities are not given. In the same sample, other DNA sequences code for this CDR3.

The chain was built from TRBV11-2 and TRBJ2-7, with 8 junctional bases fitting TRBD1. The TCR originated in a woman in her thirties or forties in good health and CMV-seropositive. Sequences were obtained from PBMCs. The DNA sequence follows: TGTGCCAGCAGTCTCGCCCAGGGGGCTCACGAGCAGTACTTC. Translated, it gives CASSLAQGAHEQYF.